This entry features one T cell receptor beta chain sequence. This sample is part of a study of blood T cell repertoires in COVID-19. This CDR3 region has 14 residues. Germline lookup yields CDR1 GTSNPN and CDR2 SVGIG (reference sequence). Trimming at V came to 1 base and at J to 7 bases, leaving 9 bases not matched to a gene. Repertoires were generated with immunoSEQ multiplex PCR, while TCRdb's copy carries only in-frame clones and drops some. Of 120,000 to 150,000 clones in the sample, around nine tenths are singletons; the top ten hold about 10%. Input material: peripheral blood. The rearrangement joins TRBV30 to TRBJ2-5; 7 bases fit TRBD2. The clonotype comes from a man aged 50 or older with active or convalescent COVID-19. The CDR3 coding sequence is TGTGCCTGGAGTGGCAGCGGGACTTGGGGGACCCAGTACTTC. As protein: CAWSGSGTWGTQYF.